This record covers a single TCR beta chain. The target antigen is unknown. Profiling relied on immunoSEQ multiplex PCR, and the TCRdb table lists in-frame clones only, not all of them. The table records over 85,000 clones, roughly 90% of them present only once. The sample belongs to a study of cytomegalovirus exposure and HLA in healthy donors. Findings and caveats of the study: In a later analysis, first-cohort TCR clusters were found to tend to co-occur in the 120 validation repertoires. Across donors, most TCRs were seen rarely, yet some public ones were widespread.

The CDR3 is 14 amino acids. Germline CDR1 MDHEN, CDR2 SYDVKM. J gave up 0 bases and V 7 bases, and 5 bases lay outside the gene matches. This receptor was obtained from a woman younger than 45 in good health and CMV-seropositive. The genes are TRBV28 and TRBJ1-1, with 7 bases that match TRBD1. Sequenced material: PBMCs. CDR3 region: CASIQTGMNTEAFF. CDR3 bases: TGTGCCAGCATCCAGACAGGGATGAACACTGAAGCTTTCTTT.